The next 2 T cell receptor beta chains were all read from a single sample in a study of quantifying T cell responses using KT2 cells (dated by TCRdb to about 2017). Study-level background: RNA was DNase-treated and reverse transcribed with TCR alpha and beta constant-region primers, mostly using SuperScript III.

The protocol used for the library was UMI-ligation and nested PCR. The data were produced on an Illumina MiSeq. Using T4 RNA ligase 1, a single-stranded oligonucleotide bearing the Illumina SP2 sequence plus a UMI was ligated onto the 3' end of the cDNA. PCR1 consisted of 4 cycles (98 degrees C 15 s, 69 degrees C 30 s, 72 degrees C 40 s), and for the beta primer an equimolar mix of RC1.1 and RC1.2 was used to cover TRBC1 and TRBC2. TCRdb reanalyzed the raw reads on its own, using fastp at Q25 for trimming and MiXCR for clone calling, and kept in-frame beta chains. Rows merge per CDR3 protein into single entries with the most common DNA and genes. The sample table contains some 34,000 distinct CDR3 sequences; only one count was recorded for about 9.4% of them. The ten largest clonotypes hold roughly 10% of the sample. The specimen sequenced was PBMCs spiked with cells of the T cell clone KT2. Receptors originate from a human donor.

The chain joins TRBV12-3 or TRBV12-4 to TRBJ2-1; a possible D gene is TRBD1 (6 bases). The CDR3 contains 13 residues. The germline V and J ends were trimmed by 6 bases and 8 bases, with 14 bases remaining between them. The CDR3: CASRRGGLDEQFF. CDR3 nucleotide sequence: TGTGCCAGCAGGCGAGGGGGTCTCGATGAGCAGTTCTTC.

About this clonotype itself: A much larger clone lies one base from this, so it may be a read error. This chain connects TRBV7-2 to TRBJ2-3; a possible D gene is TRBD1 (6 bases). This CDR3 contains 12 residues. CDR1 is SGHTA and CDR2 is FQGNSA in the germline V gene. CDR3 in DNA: TGTGCCAGCAGCCAATGGACAGATGCGCAGTATTTT. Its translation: CASSQWTDAQYF.